The TCR beta chain under discussion was sequenced for a study of CD8 T cells in Susac syndrome. A word on this clonotype: As yet, its antigen is unknown.

Reverse transcription of roughly 0.5 to 1 ug RNA was carried out with random hexamers. A multiplex approach, immunoSEQ multiplex PCR, amplified TCR beta CDR3 across 54 Vbeta and 13 Jbeta. TCRdb re-analysed the immunoSEQ multiplex PCR reads in MiXCR, keeping a single row per CDR3 protein. The sample holds roughly 200,000 distinct CDR3 sequences, roughly 95% seen once. Findings and caveats of the study: An acknowledgment was made by the study that its TCR sequencing and HLA analysis involved relatively few individuals.

Sequenced: CD4+ T cells from PBMCs. The receptor was isolated from a human donor in good health.

The DNA of the CDR3 is TGTGCCAGCAGTGAAGTCCAACCCCAGGGGGCAACTGGCTACACCTTC. Amino acid sequence: CASSEVQPQGATGYTF. The chain links TRBV2 to TRBJ1-2; 8 bases are a match to TRBD1. CDR1 is SNHLY, CDR2 FYNNEI, per germline. The CDR3 spans 16 residues. J lost 7 bases, V lost 1 base, and 11 bases had no gene match.